Each of the 13 T cell receptor beta chains below was sequenced from the same sample in a study of spatial heterogeneity in lung cancer. Noted time point: sample taken at primary tumor resection. Unsorted whole RNA from tumor, nontumor lung or frozen PBMC underwent sequencing. MiXCR, run by TCRdb on the 5' RACE reads, gives a single entry per CDR3 protein. The table lists tens of thousands of distinct CDR3 sequences, 4% to 6% of them singletons. The starting material was PBMCs, obtained at surgery. Source of these receptors: a female donor with early-stage non-small cell lung cancer.

This clonotype has ten or more counts. This chain joins TRBV9 and TRBJ2-5; D is possibly TRBD2 (7 bases). Germline lookup yields CDR1 SGDLS and CDR2 YYNGEE. V was trimmed by 4 bases and J by 3 bases, leaving 19 bases between them. There are 16 residues in the CDR3. As DNA, the CDR3 is TGTGCCAGCAGCCCCTCGCCGGGGGGCGCCGAAGAGACCCAGTACTTC. Translated, it gives CASSPSPGGAEETQYF.

This clonotype was recorded at least ten times. The rearrangement joins TRBV27 to TRBJ1-3; D is undetermined. Per the germline V gene, CDR1 is MNHEY and CDR2 is SMNVEV (reference sequence). The V gene lost 4 bases and the J gene lost 1 base, with 14 bases spanning the gap. The CDR3 sequence is 16 residues long. The CDR3 here is CASSSSGWSSGNTIYF. CDR3 in DNA: TGTGCCAGCAGTTCATCCGGCTGGAGTTCTGGAAACACCATATATTTT.

The CDR3 reads CASSLQGKDGYTF. DNA for the CDR3: TGTGCCAGCAGTTTACAGGGGAAGGACGGCTACACCTTC. The rearrangement links TRBV6-2 or TRBV6-3 to TRBJ1-2; 7 bases line up with TRBD1. The CDR3 length is 13 residues. J lost 8 bases, V lost 4 bases, and 7 bases had no gene match. Germline CDR1 MNHEY, CDR2 SVGEGT.

This clonotype was observed many times. This chain joins TRBV12-3 or TRBV12-4 and TRBJ2-7, with 13 bases matching TRBD2. V shed 5 bases, J shed 2 bases, and the junction held 6 bases outside the gene matches. There are 16 residues in the CDR3. CDR3 sequence: CASSPPGLAGPYEQYF. CDR3 coding DNA: TGTGCCAGCAGTCCACCGGGACTAGCGGGGCCCTACGAGCAGTACTTC.

The rearrangement links TRBV12-2 to TRBJ2-4. TRBV12-2 constitutes a pseudogene. There are 13 residues in the CDR3. The CDR3 region has the DNA TGTGCAAGTCGCTTAATCGGGGTTTACATTCAGTACTTC. Its translation is CASRLIGVYIQYF.

This clonotype has more than one count but fewer than ten. This chain links TRBV19 with TRBJ1-2; no clear D gene. There are 13 residues in the CDR3. CDR1 and CDR2 (germline): LNHDA, SQIVND (reference sequence). V lost 3 bases to trimming and J lost 5 bases, with 10 bases between them. CDR3 amino acids: CASSMSWEYGYTF. The CDR3 DNA is TGTGCCAGTAGTATGAGCTGGGAGTATGGCTACACCTTC.

This clonotype was picked up many times. The chain combines TRBV12-3 or TRBV12-4 with TRBJ2-3; tentatively, D is TRBD2 (5 bases). The CDR3 contains 15 residues. Trimming left V 2 bases short and J 4 bases short, with 13 bases between. CDR3 in amino acids: CASSLMSGSADTQYF. The DNA of the CDR3 is TGTGCCAGCAGTTTAATGTCGGGGAGCGCAGATACGCAGTATTTT.

This chain uses TRBV4-1 with TRBJ1-2; 9 nucleotides agree with TRBD1. Germline-derived CDR1 and CDR2 are MGHRA and YSYEKL. The CDR3 has 17 amino acids. Unmatched junction bases numbered 14, after V lost 3 bases and J lost 6 bases. CDR3: CASSHIIPGQGEDGYTF. As DNA, the CDR3 is TGCGCCAGCAGCCATATTATTCCGGGACAGGGAGAGGATGGCTACACCTTC.

The sample holds a few counts of this clonotype. V gene TRBV5-4 combines with J gene TRBJ2-5; D ambiguous. CDR3 size: 13 residues. V dropped 4 bases and J dropped 5 bases, with 12 bases sitting between them. Germline-derived CDR1 and CDR2 are SGHNT and YYREEE (reference sequence). As DNA, the CDR3 is TGTGCCAGCAGCCTCACCACCAGGGAGACCCAGTACTTC. Protein: CASSLTTRETQYF. Based on the CDR3 plus reference TRBV5-4 and TRBJ2-5, the full variable domain is ETGVTQSPTHLIKTRGQQVTLRCSSQSGHNTVSWYQQALGQGPQFIFQYYREEENGRGNFPPRFSGLQFPNYSSELNVNALELDDSALYLCASSLTTRETQYFGPGTRLLVL.

This clonotype was recorded many times. The J gene is TRBJ2-4, the V gene TRBV12-3 or TRBV12-4; D remains ambiguous. Trimming removed 4 bases at V and 5 bases at J, with 9 bases between. The CDR3 covers 13 residues. For the CDR3, the DNA is TGTGCCAGCAGTTCTACTTTCCAAAACATTCAGTACTTC. Translating gives CASSSTFQNIQYF.

This clonotype has at least ten counts. This rearrangement joins TRBV9 to TRBJ2-1; possible D gene TRBD2, 6 bases. The V gene's germline CDR1 is SGDLS and CDR2 YYNGEE. The CDR3 length is 14 residues. Trimming took 6 bases from V and 7 from J, leaving 17 bases between them. CDR3 sequence reads: CASNLMGGGNEQFF. The CDR3 DNA reads TGTGCCAGCAACCTCATGGGGGGTGGAAATGAGCAGTTCTTC.

This clonotype occurred many times. The chain combines TRBV7-6 with TRBJ1-1; 7 bases agree with TRBD1. With V trimmed by 5 bases and J by 5 bases, 5 bases remained unmatched. CDR3 length equals 13 residues. In germline, CDR1 is SGHVS, CDR2 FNYEAQ. The CDR3 bases are TGTGCCAGCAGCAGGGGGCGAGGGACTGAAGCTTTCTTT. Translating gives CASSRGRGTEAFF.

This clonotype was counted many times. The V gene is TRBV5-6, the J gene TRBJ1-2; no clear D gene. The germline V and J ends were trimmed by 3 bases and 2 bases, with 8 bases remaining between them. CDR1 SGHDT and CDR2 YYEEEE come from the germline V gene. The CDR3 is 13 residues long. CDR3 bases: TGTGCCAGCAGCTCAAGCCCGAACTATGGCTACACCTTC. Translating it yields CASSSSPNYGYTF.